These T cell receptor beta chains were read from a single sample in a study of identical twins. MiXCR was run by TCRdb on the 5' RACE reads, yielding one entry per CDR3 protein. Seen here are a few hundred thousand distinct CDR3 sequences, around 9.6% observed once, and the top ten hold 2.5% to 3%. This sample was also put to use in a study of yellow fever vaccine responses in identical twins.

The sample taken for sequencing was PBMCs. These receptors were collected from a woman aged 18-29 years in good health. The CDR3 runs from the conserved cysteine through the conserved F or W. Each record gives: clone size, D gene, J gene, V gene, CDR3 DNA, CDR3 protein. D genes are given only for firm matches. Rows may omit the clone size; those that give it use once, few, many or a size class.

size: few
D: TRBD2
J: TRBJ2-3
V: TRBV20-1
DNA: TGCAGTGCAAATATAGCGGGAGAGACAGATACGCAGTATTTT
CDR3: CSANIAGETDTQYF

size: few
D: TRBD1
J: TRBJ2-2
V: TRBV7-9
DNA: TGTGCCAGCAGCTTATCGGCAGGGGGCTCCGGGGAGCTGTTTTTT
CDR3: CASSLSAGGSGELFF

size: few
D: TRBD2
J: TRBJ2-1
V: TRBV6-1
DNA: TGTGCCTGCGGGAGGGCCCTCTACTACAATGAGCAGTTCTTC
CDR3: CACGRALYYNEQFF

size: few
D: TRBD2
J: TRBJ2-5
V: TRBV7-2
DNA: TGTGCCAGCAGCCACGGGACTAGCGGAGGACAAGAGACCCAGTACTTC
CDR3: CASSHGTSGGQETQYF

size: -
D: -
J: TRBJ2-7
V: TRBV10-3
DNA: TGTGCCATCAGTGATCAGGGACGGAACTACGAGCAGTACTTC
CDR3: CAISDQGRNYEQYF

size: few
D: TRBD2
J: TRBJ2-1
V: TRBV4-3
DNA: TGCGCCAGCAGCCAAGATTTCGGGCCGACTAGCGGGAGCCCCTACAATGAGCAGTTCTTC
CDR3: CASSQDFGPTSGSPYNEQFF

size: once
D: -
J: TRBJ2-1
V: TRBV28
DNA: TGTGCCAGCAGAATTAGCGGTAACAATGAGCAGTTCTTC
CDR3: CASRISGNNEQFF

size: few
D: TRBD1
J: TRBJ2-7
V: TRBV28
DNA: TGTGCCAGCAGCCCTCTCGGACAGGGGAAGGACGAGCAGTACTTC
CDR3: CASSPLGQGKDEQYF

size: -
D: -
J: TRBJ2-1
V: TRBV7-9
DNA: TGTGCCAGCAGCCCCGGGACACCAGAAATTTACAATGAGCAGTTCTTC
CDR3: CASSPGTPEIYNEQFF

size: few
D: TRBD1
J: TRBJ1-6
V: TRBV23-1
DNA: TGCGCCAGCAGTCAGCAGCTGGACAGGGGGGATTCACCCCTCCACTTT
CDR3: CASSQQLDRGDSPLHF

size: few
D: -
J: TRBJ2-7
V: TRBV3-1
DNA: TGTGCCAGCAGCCAAGGAGTGGGAGTGACCGAGCAGTACTTC
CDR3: CASSQGVGVTEQYF

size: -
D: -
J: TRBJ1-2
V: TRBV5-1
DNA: TGCGCCAGCAGCTCCCGACAGAACTGGGGTGGCTACACCTTC
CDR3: CASSSRQNWGGYTF

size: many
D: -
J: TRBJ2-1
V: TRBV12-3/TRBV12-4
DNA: TGTGCCAGCAGTTTGAATTGGAACAATGAGCAGTTCTTC
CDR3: CASSLNWNNEQFF

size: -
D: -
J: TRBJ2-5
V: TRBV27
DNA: TGTGCCAGCAGTCCGTGGGGCGACAGGTACCAAGAGACCCAGTACTTC
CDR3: CASSPWGDRYQETQYF

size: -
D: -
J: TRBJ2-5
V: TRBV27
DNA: TGTGCCAGCGGCTTTCGGGGTGGAGAGAACCAGTACTTC
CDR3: CASGFRGGENQYF

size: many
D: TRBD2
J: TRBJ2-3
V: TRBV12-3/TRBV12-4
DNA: TGTGCCAGCAGCCGGCGGGGGACTAGCCCAGATACGCAGTATTTT
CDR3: CASSRRGTSPDTQYF

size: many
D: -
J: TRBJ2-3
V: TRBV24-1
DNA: TGTGCCACCAGTGATCAGGGGTTAGATACGCAGTATTTT
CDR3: CATSDQGLDTQYF

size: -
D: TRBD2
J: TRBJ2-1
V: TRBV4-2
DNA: TGTGCCAGCAGGATGACTAGCGGGAAGTACAATGAGCAGTTCTTC
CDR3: CASRMTSGKYNEQFF

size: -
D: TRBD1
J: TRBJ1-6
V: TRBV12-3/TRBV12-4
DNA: TGTGCCAGCACTACTTCGGGACAGGGGTATTCACCCCTCCACTTT
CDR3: CASTTSGQGYSPLHF

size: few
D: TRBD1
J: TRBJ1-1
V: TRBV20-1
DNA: TGCAGTGCTGAGACAGGGATACGGAACACTGAAGCTTTCTTT
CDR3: CSAETGIRNTEAFF

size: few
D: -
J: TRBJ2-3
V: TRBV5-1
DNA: TGCGCCAGCAGCGACCGGGGACCGGGGGCGCAGTATTTT
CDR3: CASSDRGPGAQYF

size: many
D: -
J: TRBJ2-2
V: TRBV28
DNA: TGTGCCAGCAGTTCCGGACAGTTCGCGAACACCGGGGAGCTGTTTTTT
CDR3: CASSSGQFANTGELFF

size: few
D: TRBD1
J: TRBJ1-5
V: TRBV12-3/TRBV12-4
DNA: TGTGCCAGCTCCTCTTCAGGGGGCCGCAGCAATCAGCCCCAGCATTTT
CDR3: CASSSSGGRSNQPQHF

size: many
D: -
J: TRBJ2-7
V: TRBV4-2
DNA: TGTGCCAGCAGCCCCGAAGACCAGACCAGTAACTACGAGCAGTACTTC
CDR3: CASSPEDQTSNYEQYF

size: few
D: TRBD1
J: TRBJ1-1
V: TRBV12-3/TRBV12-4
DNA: TGTGCCAGCAGCAAAGCGGTCGCGCAGGGGGCGACTGAAGCTTTCTTT
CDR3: CASSKAVAQGATEAFF

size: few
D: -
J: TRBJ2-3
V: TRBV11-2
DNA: TGTGCCAGCAGCTCGCGAGCAGCGCCCTTAAGGTCTTGGGATACGCAGTATTTT
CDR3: CASSSRAAPLRSWDTQYF

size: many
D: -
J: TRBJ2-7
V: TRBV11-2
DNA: TGTGCCAGCAGCCCGGGCGGGCACGAGCAGTACTTC
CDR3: CASSPGGHEQYF

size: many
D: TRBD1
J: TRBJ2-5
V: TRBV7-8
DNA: TGTGCCAGCAGATCCCCGAGGACAGGGGAAGAGACCCAGTACTTC
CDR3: CASRSPRTGEETQYF

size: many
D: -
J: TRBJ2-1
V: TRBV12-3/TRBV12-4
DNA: TGTGCCAGCAGTTTAACTTCAGTAAATGAGCAGTTCTTC
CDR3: CASSLTSVNEQFF

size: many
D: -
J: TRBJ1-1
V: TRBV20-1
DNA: TGCAGTGCTAGAGACAGGGGACGGAACACTGAAGCTTTCTTT
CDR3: CSARDRGRNTEAFF

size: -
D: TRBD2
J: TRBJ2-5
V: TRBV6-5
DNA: TGTGCCAGCAGTTATACTAGCGGGGGATTACAAGAGACCCAGTACTTC
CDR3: CASSYTSGGLQETQYF

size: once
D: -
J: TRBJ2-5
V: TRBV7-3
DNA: TGTGCCAGCAGCCAAGGGGGTTTCGGAAAGACCCAGTACTTC
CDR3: CASSQGGFGKTQYF

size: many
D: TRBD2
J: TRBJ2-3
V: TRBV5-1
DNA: TGCGCCAGCAGCTTGGTGACTAGCCTCACAGATACGCAGTATTTT
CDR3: CASSLVTSLTDTQYF

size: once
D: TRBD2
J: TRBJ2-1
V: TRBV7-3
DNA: TGTGCCAGCAGCTCGGGGACTAGCGGGAGGGCGCACAATGAGCAGTTCTTC
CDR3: CASSSGTSGRAHNEQFF

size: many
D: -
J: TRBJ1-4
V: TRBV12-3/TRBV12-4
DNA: TGTGCCAGCAGTTTAAGGGCAACTAATGAAAAACTGTTTTTT
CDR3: CASSLRATNEKLFF

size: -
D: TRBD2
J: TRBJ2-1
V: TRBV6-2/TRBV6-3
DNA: TGTGCCAGCAGGGAAAGCGGGAGGGCCTCCAATGAGCAGTTCTTC
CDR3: CASRESGRASNEQFF

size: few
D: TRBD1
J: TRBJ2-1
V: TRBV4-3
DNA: TGCGCCAGCAGCTTAATCGGACAGGGGGCGCAAAATGAGCAGTTCTTC
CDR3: CASSLIGQGAQNEQFF

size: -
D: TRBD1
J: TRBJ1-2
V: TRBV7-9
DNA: TGTGCCAGCAGCAGGACAGGGAATAACTATGGCTACACCTTC
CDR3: CASSRTGNNYGYTF

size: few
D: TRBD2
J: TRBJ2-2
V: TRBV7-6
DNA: TGTGCCAGCAGCTTCGGACTAGCGGACAACACCGGGGAGCTGTTTTTT
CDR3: CASSFGLADNTGELFF

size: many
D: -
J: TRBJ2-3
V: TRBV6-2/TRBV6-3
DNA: TGTGCCAGCGACCTACAGGGGACTAATACGCAGTATTTT
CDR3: CASDLQGTNTQYF